The rows below give T cell receptor beta chains drawn from one sample of a study of OX40 agonist ivuxolimab in advanced cancers. Data came from immunoSEQ multiplex PCR; TCRdb stores just in-frame clones and leaves some out. The data show 81,000 or so clones, 88% seen once. The sequencing used CD4+ or CD8+ T cells sorted from blood, collected in a trial of the OX40 agonist ivuxolimab. Receptor source: an adult with an advanced solid tumor such as melanoma, head and neck, liver or kidney cancer. The CDR3 runs from the conserved cysteine through the conserved F or W. A D gene is named only where the DNA matches it firmly.

TRBJ2-3,TRBV18,NA,TGTGCCAGCCACCGACTCCTCCAAAACACAGATACGCAGTATTTT,CASHRLLQNTDTQYF
TRBJ1-4,TRBV6-4,TRBD1,TGTGCCAGCAGTCGACAGGGCGGGGAAAAACTGTTTTTT,CASSRQGGEKLFF
TRBJ1-6,TRBV7-6,NA,TGTGCCAGCAGCTTGATACAGGCGAATAATTCACCCCTCCACTTT,CASSLIQANNSPLHF
TRBJ1-2,TRBV7-8,NA,TGTGCCAGCAGCTTATCGGCGGGCCTGGGCTATGGCTACACCTTC,CASSLSAGLGYGYTF
TRBJ2-3,TRBV7-9,NA,TGTGCCAGCAGCTTAGTGGGGCAGGGCGGTCGGACAGATACGCAGTATTTT,CASSLVGQGGRTDTQYF
TRBJ2-7,TRBV9,NA,TGTGCCAGCAGCGACCTAGGAGGGGACGGTAAGCAGTACTTC,CASSDLGGDGKQYF
TRBJ2-2,TRBV18,NA,TGTGCCAGCTTCCTCGGGACCCAAGGCACCGGGGAGCTGTTTTTT,CASFLGTQGTGELFF
TRBJ1-2,TRBV20-1,NA,TGCAGTGCTCCGGATGGCTACACCTTC,CSAPDGYTF
TRBJ1-1,TRBV18,NA,TGTGCCAGCTCACCTGGGGCCAGACCTAACTCTGAAGCTTTCTTT,CASSPGARPNSEAFF
TRBJ2-2,TRBV5-1,NA,TGCGCCAGCAGCTTGAGGGCAGCGAACACCGGGGAGCTGTTTTTT,CASSLRAANTGELFF
TRBJ2-5,TRBV7-3,NA,TGTGCCAGCAGCTCCCCCAGGGGGGGAACCCCGAGTACCCAGTACTTC,CASSSPRGGTPSTQYF
TRBJ2-2,TRBV6-6,NA,TGTGCCAGCAGTCACCTCAGGGACATCTTCACCGGGGAGCTGTTTTTT,CASSHLRDIFTGELFF
TRBJ1-5,TRBV10-3,NA,TGTGCCATCAGTGAGTCGGCCGGTAATCAGCCCCAGCATTTT,CAISESAGNQPQHF
TRBJ1-4,TRBV6-5,NA,TGTGCCAGCAGTTACTCGAGAGGGGATGGTGAAAAACTGTTTTTT,CASSYSRGDGEKLFF
TRBJ2-7,TRBV5-1,TRBD1,TGCGCCAGCAGCTCACAGGGGCCCGACGAGCAGTACTTC,CASSSQGPDEQYF
TRBJ2-2,TRBV7-8,TRBD2,TGTGCCAGCAGCTCCGGGACTACCAACACCGGGGAGCTGTTTTTT,CASSSGTTNTGELFF
TRBJ1-1,TRBV23-1,NA,TGCGCCAGCAGTCAATGGGTGCTTCCGCCGGGACATACCACGAACACTGAAGCTTTCTTT,CASSQWVLPPGHTTNTEAFF
TRBJ1-2,TRBV6-5,NA,TGTGCCAGCAGTTCCCCCCGGGGGGGGAACTATGGCTACACCTTC,CASSSPRGGNYGYTF
TRBJ1-4,TRBV6-5,TRBD1,TGTGCCAGCAGTCTGGGACAGGGATCGAAAAAACTGTTTTTT,CASSLGQGSKKLFF
TRBJ1-5,TRBV18,NA,TGTGCCAGCCAACGGGACAGCAATCAGCCCCAGCATTTT,CASQRDSNQPQHF
TRBJ1-4,TRBV7-8,TRBD1,TGTGCCAGCAGCTTTAGACAGGGGTCTAATGAAAAACTGTTTTTT,CASSFRQGSNEKLFF
TRBJ1-3,TRBV2,NA,TGTGCCAGCAGCACACAGGGATCTGGAAACACCATATATTTT,CASSTQGSGNTIYF
TRBJ1-1,TRBV7-9,NA,TGTGCCAGCAGCTTACTCAGGGGCGCGGCTGAAGCTTTCTTT,CASSLLRGAAEAFF
TRBJ2-3,TRBV6-1,NA,TGTGCCAGCAGTGAAGCGAGTTCCGGGACGGTTATCTATTTT,CASSEASSGTVIYF
TRBJ2-2,TRBV19,TRBD1,TGTGCCAGTACGATAGACAGGGGTACCGGGGAGCTGTTTTTT,CASTIDRGTGELFF
TRBJ1-2,TRBV4-2,NA,TGTGCCAGCAGCCAAGAGGAGTCCTATAACTATGGCTACACCTTC,CASSQEESYNYGYTF